The 21 T cell receptor beta chains reported below all come from one sample, sequenced in a study of blood T cell repertoires in COVID-19. Produced via immunoSEQ multiplex PCR; TCRdb's table is partial and in-frame only. Here the sample spans approximately 83,000 clones, over 80% being singletons. Specimen: peripheral blood. These receptors originate from a man in his fifties or sixties with acute or convalescent COVID-19.

This chain joins TRBV6-5 and TRBJ2-3; tentative D call: TRBD2 (5 bases). The CDR3 is made up of 15 amino acids. Germline lookup yields CDR1 MNHEY and CDR2 SVGAGI. V was trimmed by 2 bases and J by 2 bases, leaving 11 bases between them. CDR3 amino acids: CASSYDGGITDTQYF. The CDR3 DNA follows: TGTGCCAGCAGTTACGACGGAGGTATCACAGATACGCAGTATTTT.

The J gene is TRBJ2-5, the V gene TRBV7-9, with 11 bases that match TRBD1. CDR1 and CDR2 from the germline V gene are SEHNR and FQNEAQ (reference sequence). Trimming cost V 7 bases and J 2 bases; bases outside gene matches: 9. The CDR3 sequence is 16 residues long. The CDR3 nucleotides read TGTGCCAGCAACAGAGGGGACAGGGGGGATCAAGAGACCCAGTACTTC. This translates into CASNRGDRGDQETQYF.

The CDR3 reads CASSRQGSSYNEQFF. The CDR3 DNA follows: TGTGCCAGCAGCCGACAGGGAAGCTCCTACAATGAGCAGTTCTTC. This chain uses TRBV11-3 with TRBJ2-1; 7 bases match TRBD1. The CDR3 is 15 amino acids. Germline CDR1 SGHNT, CDR2 YENEEA. Unmatched junction bases numbered 4, after V lost 5 bases and J lost 0 bases.

The genes are TRBV25-1 and TRBJ2-5; D possibly corresponds to TRBD2 (8 bases). Trimming took off 6 bases at V and 5 bases at J, with 19 bases between the two ends. The CDR3 totals 15 residues. The germline V gene has CDR1 MGHDK and CDR2 SYGVNS. This chain's CDR3 is CASRVQGTGGETQYF. The CDR3 region has the DNA TGTGCCAGCAGGGTACAGGGGACGGGGGGGGAGACCCAGTACTTC. Full variable domain (rest looked up from reference TRBV25-1 and TRBJ2-5): EADIYQTPRYLVIGTGKKITLECSQTMGHDKMYWYQQDPGMELHLIHYSYGVNSTEKGDLSSESTVSRIRTEHFPLTLESARPSHTSQYLCASRVQGTGGETQYFGPGTRLLVL.

CDR3 nucleotide sequence: TGTGCCAGCAGCTCCCGCCGACAGGCTACGATGGGCTACGAGCAGTACTTC. This translates into CASSSRRQATMGYEQYF. This chain joins TRBV13 and TRBJ2-7, with a possible D match to TRBD1 (6 bases). V was shortened by 4 bases and J by 3 bases, with 22 bases between the two germline ends. The CDR3 is 17 residues long. The germline V gene encodes CDR1 PRHDT and CDR2 FYEKMQ (reference sequence). The full variable domain, with the rest looked up from reference TRBV13 and TRBJ2-7, is AAGVIQSPRHLIKEKRETATLKCYPIPRHDTVYWYQQGPGQDPQFLISFYEKMQSDKGSIPDRFSAQQFSDYHSELNMSSLELGDSALYFCASSSRRQATMGYEQYFGPGTRLTVT.

The genes are TRBV6-2 or TRBV6-3 and TRBJ2-7; 11 bases align to TRBD2. Germline V lookup: CDR1 MNHEY, CDR2 SVGEGT. The CDR3 covers 16 residues. With 5 bases clipped from V and 4 bases from J, the junction kept 10 bases outside the gene matches. The CDR3 is CASSKETSGSMYEQYF. The CDR3 bases are TGTGCCAGCAGTAAAGAAACTAGCGGGAGTATGTACGAGCAGTACTTC.

The CDR3 bases are TGTGCCAGCAGCAAAGGTTGGGGAGGACGGCGGCCATTGAATCAGCCCCAGCATTTT. Amino acid sequence: CASSKGWGGRRPLNQPQHF. This rearrangement joins TRBV21-1 to TRBJ1-5. TRBV21-1 is a known pseudogene. This CDR3 contains 19 residues.

In this sample, this clone turned up once. The chain joins TRBV5-1 to TRBJ2-5; 7 nucleotides match TRBD1. CDR1 is SGHRS, CDR2 YFSETQ, per germline. V was clipped by 0 bases and J by 2 bases; unmatched bases: 1. CDR3 length equals 14 residues. The CDR3 spells CASSLVQGQETQYF. CDR3 bases: TGCGCCAGCAGCTTGGTACAGGGGCAAGAGACCCAGTACTTC. Drawing the rest from reference TRBV5-1 and TRBJ2-5, the complete variable domain is KAGVTQTPRYLIKTRGQQVTLSCSPISGHRSVSWYQQTPGQGLQFLFEYFSETQRNKGNFPGRFSGRQFSNSRSEMNVSTLELGDSALYLCASSLVQGQETQYFGPGTRLLVL.

This clone has only a few counts. This chain connects TRBV6-6 to TRBJ2-5; 14 nucleotides line up with TRBD2. The CDR3 is 16 amino acids. Germline V CDR1 and CDR2: MNHNY, SVGAGI (reference sequence). V lost 6 bases and J lost 1; bases outside the gene matches: 4. CDR3 DNA sequence: TGTGCCAGCAGCCGACTAGCGGGAGGGTTCCAAGAGACCCAGTACTTC. This codes for CASSRLAGGFQETQYF.

This clone was counted only a few times. The chain has TRBV19 and TRBJ1-2; 10 bases map to TRBD1. V lost 8 bases to trimming and J lost 2 bases; unmatched junction nucleotides: 11. The CDR3 runs 16 residues. Germline loops: CDR1 LNHDA, CDR2 SQIVND (reference sequence). The CDR3 spells CASQNIDRGRNYGYTF. The CDR3 DNA sequence: TGTGCCAGTCAAAACATCGACAGGGGGCGAAACTATGGCTACACCTTC. Full variable domain (remainder filled in from reference TRBV19 and TRBJ1-2): DGGITQSPKYLFRKEGQNVTLSCEQNLNHDAMYWYRQDPGQGLRLIYYSQIVNDFQKGDIAEGYSVSREKKESFPLTVTSAQKNPTAFYLCASQNIDRGRNYGYTFGSGTRLTVV.

This clone was recorded only once. The chain combines TRBV2 with TRBJ2-1; 13 bases fit TRBD2. The germline V gene has CDR1 SNHLY and CDR2 FYNNEI. This CDR3 has 15 amino acids. The J segment lost 7 bases and the V segment lost 7 bases, leaving 7 bases of the junction unmatched. The CDR3 bases are TGTGCCAGCAACTCACTAGCGGGGGGGTTAAATGAGCAGTTCTTC. Protein: CASNSLAGGLNEQFF. Looking up the rest from reference TRBV2 and TRBJ2-1 gives the full variable domain: EPEVTQTPSHQVTQMGQEVILRCVPISNHLYFYWYRQILGQKVEFLVSFYNNEISEKSEIFDDQFSVERPDGSNFTLKIRSTKLEDSAMYFCASNSLAGGLNEQFFGPGTRLTVL.

The chain uses TRBV27 and TRBJ2-7, with 7 bases aligning to TRBD2. V gave up 4 bases and J gave up 2 bases; unmatched junction bases: 17. There are 18 residues in the CDR3. Germline V gene data show CDR1 as MNHEY and CDR2 as SMNVEV (reference sequence). DNA for the CDR3: TGTGCCAGCAGTTCATTGGGGGGGGACTACAAAACCCCCTACGAGCAGTACTTC. It translates to CASSSLGGDYKTPYEQYF.

V is TRBV11-2 and J is TRBJ2-1; 12 nucleotides agree with TRBD2. Germline CDR1 and CDR2: SGHAT and FQNNGV. CDR3 length: 17 residues. The trim removed 5 bases at V and 3 bases at J, leaving 8 bases unmatched. CDR3 amino acids: CASSMRLAGEIYNEQFF. The CDR3 DNA reads as TGTGCCAGCAGCATGAGACTAGCGGGGGAAATCTACAATGAGCAGTTCTTC.

V and J are TRBV4-3 and TRBJ2-5; 9 bases are a match to TRBD1. Germline V CDR1 and CDR2: LGHNA, YSLEER. The V segment lost 3 bases and the J segment 5 bases; nucleotides outside the gene matches: 7. The CDR3 has 15 residues. CDR3 region: CASSHYRGREETQYF. The CDR3 DNA reads as TGCGCCAGCAGCCACTACAGGGGGCGCGAGGAGACCCAGTACTTC.

Regarding this clone: The same CDR3 can be traced to other DNA sequences in this sample. J is TRBJ2-5 and V is TRBV18; D is unresolved. V lost 2 bases, J lost 5 bases, and 6 bases lay in between. CDR1 is KGHSH, CDR2 LQKENI, per germline. The CDR3 sequence is 12 residues long. As DNA, the CDR3 is TGTGCCAGCTCACCATCGGAGGAGACCCAGTACTTC. It is translated as CASSPSEETQYF.

V usage is TRBV19 and J usage is TRBJ2-2, with a tentative D call TRBD1 (6 bases). The V gene lost 8 bases and the J gene lost 5 bases, with 21 bases spanning the gap. The CDR3 is made up of 16 amino acids. Germline CDR1 and CDR2: LNHDA and SQIVND (reference sequence). Here the CDR3 reads CASGGGRVPLTGELFF. As DNA, the CDR3 is TGTGCCAGTGGGGGCGGCAGGGTCCCTTTAACCGGGGAGCTGTTTTTT.

The rearrangement uses TRBV7-8 and TRBJ2-7, with D uncertain. The V gene lost 1 base and the J gene lost 6 bases, with 10 bases spanning the gap. Germline CDR1 reads SGHVS; CDR2 reads FQNEAQ. CDR3 size: 13 residues. In DNA, the CDR3 is TGTGCCAGCAGCTTAGAACTCAAAGCCGAGCAGTACTTC. Translation gives CASSLELKAEQYF.

This rearrangement joins TRBV29-1 to TRBJ1-1; possible D gene TRBD1, 5 bases. The CDR3 extends over 13 amino acids. Trimming removed 2 bases at V and 0 bases at J, with 7 bases between. Germline CDR1 SQVTM, CDR2 ANQGSEA. The CDR3 sequence: CSVEQDMNTEAFF. As DNA, the CDR3 is TGCAGCGTTGAACAGGACATGAACACTGAAGCTTTCTTT.

V usage is TRBV7-8 and J usage is TRBJ2-3; 9 nucleotides line up with TRBD2. The V segment lost 1 base and the J segment 6 bases; nucleotides outside the gene matches: 5. The germline V gene has CDR1 SGHVS and CDR2 FQNEAQ. This CDR3 is built from 15 residues. The CDR3 loop reads CASSLGGGGADTQYF. The CDR3 DNA sequence: TGTGCCAGCAGCTTAGGGGGCGGGGGGGCGGATACGCAGTATTTT.

The CDR3 coding sequence is TGTGCCAGCAGTTACCCTGGGACAGTTGATGAAGCTTTCTTT. It translates to CASSYPGTVDEAFF. V is TRBV6-6 and J is TRBJ1-1, with 7 positions matching TRBD1. The ends lost 2 bases at V and 7 bases at J; junction bases unmatched: 7. The CDR3 length is 14 residues. Germline assignment: CDR1 MNHNY and CDR2 SVGAGI (reference sequence).

The chain recombines TRBV30 with TRBJ2-7; 10 positions agree with TRBD1. The CDR3 sequence is 16 residues long. J gave up 0 bases and V 3 bases, and 8 bases lay outside the gene matches. CDR1 is GTSNPN, CDR2 SVGIG, per germline (reference sequence). The CDR3 protein is CAWRPPGQGPSYEQYF. The DNA for the CDR3 is TGTGCCTGGAGGCCTCCGGGACAGGGGCCCTCCTACGAGCAGTACTTC.